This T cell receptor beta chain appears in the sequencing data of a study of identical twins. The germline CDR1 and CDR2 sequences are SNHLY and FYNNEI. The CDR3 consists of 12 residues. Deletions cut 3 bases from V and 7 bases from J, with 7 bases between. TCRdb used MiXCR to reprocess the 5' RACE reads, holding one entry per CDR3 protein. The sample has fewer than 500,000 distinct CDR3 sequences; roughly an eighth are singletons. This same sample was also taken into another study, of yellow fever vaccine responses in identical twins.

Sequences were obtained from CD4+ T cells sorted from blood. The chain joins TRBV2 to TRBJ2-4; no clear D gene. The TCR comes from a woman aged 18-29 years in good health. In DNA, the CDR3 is TGTGCCAGCAGTGAGGGCTCGAACATTCAGTACTTC. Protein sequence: CASSEGSNIQYF.